The present TCR beta chain was sequenced within a study of Ad26.COV2.S vaccination and SARS-CoV-2 variants (dated by TCRdb to the early 2020s). Broadly, across the study: Vaccine-arm donors were drawn from COV1001, a multicentre, randomized, double-blind, placebo-controlled phase I-IIa trial of Ad26.COV2.S in healthy adults. Throughout the experiments and outcome assessment, investigators stayed blinded to trial group allocation. A total of 32 samples were included in the TCR-sequenced set, comprising some 20 Ad26.COV2.S vaccine recipients, 5 placebo recipients and 8 SARS-CoV-2 convalescent individuals. Dosing of Ad26.COV2.S was intramuscular, at either 5x10^10 or 1x10^11 viral particles, delivered as one shot or as two shots spaced 56 days apart. Sequencing of the TCRbeta repertoire served to evaluate the specificity and breadth of SARS-CoV-2-reactive T cell receptors following Ad26.COV2.S vaccination. Trial participants were randomized into five groups of five, in which low-dose or high-dose Ad26.COV2.S was given once or twice, or placebo was given on both occasions.

Including cysteine and phenylalanine, the CDR3 has 11 amino acids. Left in the record is the CDR3 DNA by itself, 33 bases read in frame from the first base. Looking up the germline V gene (reference sequence) yields CDR1 SEHNR and CDR2 FQNEAQ. The junction shows trimming of 5 bases on V and 8 bases on J, plus 9 bases between the germline ends. In its sample, this clone was seen a few times. Its cognate antigen has yet to be identified. No qualities accompany the bases; no much larger clone lies one base away. Taken with the paper, the label for treatment or condition translates to: 15 to 20 received Ad26.COV2.S at low or high dose, single or two shots; about 5 received placebo; per-sample allocation not given. Repertoires of vaccine and placebo recipients were sequenced from samples taken on day 63 after the first injection. Cohort 1b enrolled 25 or so adults aged 18-55 years at a single site in Boston, USA, between 29 July and 7 August 2020. Ad26.COV2.S was a replication-incompetent adenovirus type 26 vector expressing a prefusion-stabilized SARS-CoV-2 spike protein from the original Wuhan strain.

The immunoSEQ Assay was used to sequence TCRbeta CDR3 regions. After extraction, genomic DNA underwent amplification by bias-controlled multiplex PCR, followed by high-throughput sequencing. The paper's data handling went like this. Collapsing and filtering of sequences were performed to quantify the absolute abundance of each unique TCRbeta CDR3 region. Usable DNA was measured by amplifying reference genes present in all nucleated cells, and TCRbeta template counts were normalized to that usable DNA to estimate T cell fraction. Repertoire TCRs were annotated as SARS-CoV-2-specific when V gene, CDR3 amino acid sequence and J gene were exactly matched to a known reactive TCR set. The reference SARS-CoV-2 TCR set was derived from MIRA and filtered for enrichment in COVID-19-positive ImmuneCODE repertoires, a step that removed public or cross-reactive TCRs. Drawing on the MIRA antigens, annotated TCRs were analysed further at the level of specific ORF or position within ORF. Depth was the summed frequency of annotated unique rearrangements, while breadth was defined as annotated unique rearrangements over total unique productive rearrangements. Two-sided Wilcoxon rank-sum tests were used to compare TCR breadth between groups. TCRdb obtained this table from immuneACCESS and retained in-frame rearrangements with V and J assigned. These tables miss some clones; where compared with another copy, unresolved V genes account for less than half of the shortfall, and the remainder is unexplained. V and J calls and clone size are copied from that table; D and trimming were computed from the DNA. This sample gives 500,000 or so clones in total; around nine tenths of them show up just once. The ten largest clones represent over 10% of the sample.

The research as a whole found: The study was not powered for comparison of responses between vaccine doses or regimens. The authors noted that total T cell responses may have been underestimated by the TCR breadth and depth analyses. After vaccination, substantial breadth of spike-specific CD8+ and CD4+ T cell responses was reported. Vaccine and placebo recipients had comparable non-spike TCR breadth, which fits with the vaccine containing only spike. Higher spike-specific TCR breadth was observed in Ad26.COV2.S recipients than in placebo recipients (P = 0.0014).

This TCR was sampled from a person aged 18-65 years who received the Ad26.COV2.S COVID-19 vaccine or a placebo. The sample was peripheral blood, taken in a trial of Ad26.COV2.S vaccine versus placebo. Recombination joined TRBV7-9 with TRBJ1-2, with no confidently assigned D gene. The bases are TGTGCCAGCAGCAATCGCTGGGGCTACACCTTC. This encodes CASSNRWGYTF.